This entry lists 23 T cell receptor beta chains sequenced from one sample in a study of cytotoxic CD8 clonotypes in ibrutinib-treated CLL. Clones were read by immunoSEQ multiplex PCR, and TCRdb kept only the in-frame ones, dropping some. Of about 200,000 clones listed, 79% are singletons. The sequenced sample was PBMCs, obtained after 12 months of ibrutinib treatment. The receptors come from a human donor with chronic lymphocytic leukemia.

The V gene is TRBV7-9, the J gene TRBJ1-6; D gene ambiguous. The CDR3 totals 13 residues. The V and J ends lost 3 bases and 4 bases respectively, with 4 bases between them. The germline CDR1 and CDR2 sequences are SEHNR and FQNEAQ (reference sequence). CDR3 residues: CASSFRYNSPLHF. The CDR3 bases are TGTGCCAGCAGCTTCCGGTATAATTCACCCCTCCACTTT.

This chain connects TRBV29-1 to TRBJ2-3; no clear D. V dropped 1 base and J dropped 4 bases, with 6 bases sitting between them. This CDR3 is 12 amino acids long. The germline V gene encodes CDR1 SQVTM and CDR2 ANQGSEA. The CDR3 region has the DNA TGCAGCGTTGAAGGATGGTCAGATACGCAGTATTTT. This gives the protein CSVEGWSDTQYF.

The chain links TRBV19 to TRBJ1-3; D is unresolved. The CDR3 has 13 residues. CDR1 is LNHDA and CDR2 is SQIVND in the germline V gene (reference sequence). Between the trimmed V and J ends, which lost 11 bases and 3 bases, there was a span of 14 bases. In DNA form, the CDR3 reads TGTGCCTGTTCCCCTTCTGGTGGAAACACCATATATTTT. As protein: CACSPSGGNTIYF. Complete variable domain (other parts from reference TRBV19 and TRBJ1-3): DGGITQSPKYLFRKEGQNVTLSCEQNLNHDAMYWYRQDPGQGLRLIYYSQIVNDFQKGDIAEGYSVSREKKESFPLTVTSAQKNPTAFYLCACSPSGGNTIYFGEGSWLTVV.

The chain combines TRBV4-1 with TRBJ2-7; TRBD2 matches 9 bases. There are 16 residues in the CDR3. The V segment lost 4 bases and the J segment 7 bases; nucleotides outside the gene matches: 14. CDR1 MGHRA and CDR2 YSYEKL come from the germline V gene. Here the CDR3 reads CASSRLLAGIPSEQYF. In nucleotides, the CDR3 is TGCGCCAGCAGCCGGCTCCTAGCGGGGATCCCTTCGGAGCAGTACTTC.

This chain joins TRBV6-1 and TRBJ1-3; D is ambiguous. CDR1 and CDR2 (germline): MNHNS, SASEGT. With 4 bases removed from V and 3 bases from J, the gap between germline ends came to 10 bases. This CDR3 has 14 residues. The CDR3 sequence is CASSGRGDGNTIYF. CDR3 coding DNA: TGTGCCAGCAGTGGACGCGGGGATGGAAACACCATATATTTT.

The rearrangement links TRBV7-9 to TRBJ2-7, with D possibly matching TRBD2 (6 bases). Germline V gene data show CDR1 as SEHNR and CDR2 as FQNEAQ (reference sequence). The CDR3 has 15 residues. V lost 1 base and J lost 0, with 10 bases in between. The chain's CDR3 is CASSLDAGPSYEQYF. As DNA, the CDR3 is TGTGCCAGCAGCTTAGATGCGGGGCCCTCCTACGAGCAGTACTTC.

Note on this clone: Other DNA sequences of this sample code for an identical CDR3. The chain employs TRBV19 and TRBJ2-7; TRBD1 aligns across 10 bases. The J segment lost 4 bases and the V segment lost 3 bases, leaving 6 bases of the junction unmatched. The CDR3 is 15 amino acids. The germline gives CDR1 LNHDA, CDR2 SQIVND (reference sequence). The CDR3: CASSIPGQGTYEQYF. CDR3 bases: TGTGCCAGTAGTATCCCGGGACAGGGGACGTACGAGCAGTACTTC.

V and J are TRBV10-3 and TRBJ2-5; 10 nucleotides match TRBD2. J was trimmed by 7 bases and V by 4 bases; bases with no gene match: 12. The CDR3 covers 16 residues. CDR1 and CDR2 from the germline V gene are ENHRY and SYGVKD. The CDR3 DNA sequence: TGTGCCATCAGTGGTCCGGGACTAGCGATTTCGGGGACCCAGTACTTC. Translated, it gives CAISGPGLAISGTQYF.

The CDR3 region is CASRLDMTNQPQHF. Written as DNA, the CDR3 is TGTGCCAGTAGGTTGGACATGACAAATCAGCCCCAGCATTTT. The chain combines TRBV19 with TRBJ1-5, with a tentative D call TRBD1 (5 bases). The germline CDR1 and CDR2 sequences are LNHDA and SQIVND (reference sequence). The CDR3 has 14 residues. Trimming took 6 bases from V and 4 from J, leaving 13 bases between them.

Here the CDR3 reads CASSLDARQGETQYF. As DNA, the CDR3 is TGTGCCAGCAGCTTGGACGCCAGGCAGGGAGAGACCCAGTACTTC. The gene calls are TRBV7-9 and TRBJ2-5, with D possibly matching TRBD1 (5 bases). Germline V gene data show CDR1 as SEHNR and CDR2 as FQNEAQ (reference sequence). The CDR3 has 15 amino acids. The germline V and J ends were trimmed by 3 bases and 4 bases, with 15 bases remaining between them.

Here the CDR3 DNA reads TGTGCCAGCAGTGCTCCCGGGACACGAGCCAAAAACATTCAGTACTTC. Translating gives CASSAPGTRAKNIQYF. The chain combines TRBV25-1 with TRBJ2-4; weak D call: TRBD1 (6 bases). The CDR3 consists of 16 residues. CDR1 is MGHDK, CDR2 SYGVNS, per germline. V lost 4 bases and J lost 0, with 13 bases in between. Combining the CDR3 with reference TRBV25-1 and TRBJ2-4 gives the whole variable domain EADIYQTPRYLVIGTGKKITLECSQTMGHDKMYWYQQDPGMELHLIHYSYGVNSTEKGDLSSESTVSRIRTEHFPLTLESARPSHTSQYLCASSAPGTRAKNIQYFGAGTRLSVL.

In DNA form, the CDR3 reads TGTGCCAGCAGCTTAGGGGGGGAATACAATGAGCAGTTCTTC. It translates to CASSLGGEYNEQFF. This rearrangement joins TRBV6-5 to TRBJ2-1; TRBD2 might be the D (7 bases). The CDR3 contains 14 residues. V was shortened by 6 bases and J by 4 bases, with 13 bases between the two germline ends. CDR1 is MNHEY and CDR2 is SVGAGI in the germline V gene.

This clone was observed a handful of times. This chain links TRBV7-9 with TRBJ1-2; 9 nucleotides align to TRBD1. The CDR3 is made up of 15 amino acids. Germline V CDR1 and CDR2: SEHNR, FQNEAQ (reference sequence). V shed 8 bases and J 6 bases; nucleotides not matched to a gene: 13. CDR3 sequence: CASPGAGDRADGYTF. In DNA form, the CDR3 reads TGTGCCAGCCCGGGAGCCGGGGACAGGGCGGATGGCTACACCTTC.

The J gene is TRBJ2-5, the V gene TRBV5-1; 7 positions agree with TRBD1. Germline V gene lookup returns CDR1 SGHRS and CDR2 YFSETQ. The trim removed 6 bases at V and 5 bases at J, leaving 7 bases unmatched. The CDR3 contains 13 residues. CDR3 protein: CASNLDRAETQYF. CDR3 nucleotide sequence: TGCGCCAGCAACCTAGACAGGGCTGAGACCCAGTACTTC.

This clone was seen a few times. CDR3 amino acids: CASSVAGREGYTF. The DNA of the CDR3 is TGCGCCAGCAGCGTTGCGGGCCGGGAGGGCTACACCTTC. V usage is TRBV5-1 and J usage is TRBJ1-2, with D unclear. Trimming pared 4 bases from V and 8 bases from J, leaving 15 bases between. The CDR3 totals 13 residues. Per germline, CDR1 SGHRS and CDR2 YFSETQ.

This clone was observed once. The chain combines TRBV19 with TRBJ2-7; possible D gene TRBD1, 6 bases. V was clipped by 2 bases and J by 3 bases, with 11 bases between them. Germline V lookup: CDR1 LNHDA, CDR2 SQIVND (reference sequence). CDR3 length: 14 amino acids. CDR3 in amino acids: CASSIKTGLYEQYF. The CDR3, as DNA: TGTGCCAGTAGTATAAAGACAGGACTCTACGAGCAGTACTTC.

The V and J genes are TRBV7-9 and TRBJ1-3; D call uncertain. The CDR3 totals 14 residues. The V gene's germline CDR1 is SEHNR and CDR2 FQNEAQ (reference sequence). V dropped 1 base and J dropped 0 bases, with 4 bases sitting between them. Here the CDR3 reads CASSLGSSGNTIYF. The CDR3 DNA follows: TGTGCCAGCAGCTTAGGGAGCTCTGGAAACACCATATATTTT.

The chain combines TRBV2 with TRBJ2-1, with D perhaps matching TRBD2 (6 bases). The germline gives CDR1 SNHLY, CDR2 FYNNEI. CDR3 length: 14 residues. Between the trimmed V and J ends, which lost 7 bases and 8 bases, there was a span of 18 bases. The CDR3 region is CASKEGSFSDEQFF. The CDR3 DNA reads TGTGCCAGCAAGGAGGGTAGTTTTAGCGATGAGCAGTTCTTC.

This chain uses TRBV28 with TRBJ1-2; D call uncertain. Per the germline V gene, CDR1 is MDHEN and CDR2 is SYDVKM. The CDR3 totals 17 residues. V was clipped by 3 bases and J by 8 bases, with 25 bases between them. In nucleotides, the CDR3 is TGTGCCAGCAGTTTCTGGCAGACCTCGCTTGGGCGCTTGGGCTACACCTTC. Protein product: CASSFWQTSLGRLGYTF.

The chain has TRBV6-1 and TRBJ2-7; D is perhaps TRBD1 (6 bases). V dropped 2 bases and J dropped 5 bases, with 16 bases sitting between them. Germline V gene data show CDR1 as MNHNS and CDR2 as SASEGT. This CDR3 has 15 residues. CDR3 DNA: TGTGCCAGCAGTGAATTAGGGACACTTCAAAACGAGCAGTACTTC. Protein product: CASSELGTLQNEQYF.

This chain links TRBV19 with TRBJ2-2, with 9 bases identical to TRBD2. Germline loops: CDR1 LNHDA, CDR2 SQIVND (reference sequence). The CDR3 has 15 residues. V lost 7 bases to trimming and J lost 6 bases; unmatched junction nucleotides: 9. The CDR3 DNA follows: TGTGCCAGTACAGGAAGCGGGGGGAGGGCCGGGGAGCTGTTTTTT. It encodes CASTGSGGRAGELFF.

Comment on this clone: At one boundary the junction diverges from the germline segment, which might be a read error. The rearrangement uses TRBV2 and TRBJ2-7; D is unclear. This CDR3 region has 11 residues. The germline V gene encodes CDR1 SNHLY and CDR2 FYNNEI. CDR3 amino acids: CASSGALTWHF. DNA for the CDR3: TGTGCCAGCAGTGGGGCTCTCACCTGGCACTTC.

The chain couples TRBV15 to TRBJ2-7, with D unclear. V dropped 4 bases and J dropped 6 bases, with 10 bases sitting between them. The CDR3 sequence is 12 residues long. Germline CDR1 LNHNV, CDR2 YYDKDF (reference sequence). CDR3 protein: CATSILWAEQYF. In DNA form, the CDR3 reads TGTGCCACCAGCATTCTCTGGGCCGAGCAGTACTTC.